The TCR beta chain under discussion was sequenced for a study of CD8 T cells in ankylosing spondylitis. Quantitative molecular-barcoded 5'-RACE generated the TCR beta libraries. MiXCR was run by TCRdb on the 5' RACE reads, yielding one entry per CDR3 protein. The sample shows 750,000 to 850,000 distinct CDR3 sequences, about 10% of them seen only once. The CDR3 has 14 amino acids. Germline V gene sequence: CDR1 SEHNR, CDR2 FQNEAQ (reference sequence). Trimming removed 2 bases at V and 2 bases at J, with 9 bases between. Study-wide points: Ankylosing spondylitis blood appeared to be characterized by a TCR beta motif of about eight highly homologous variants.

This clonotype was picked up many times. As yet, its antigen is unknown. The TCR sequence derives from a male donor with ankylosing spondylitis. This chain joins TRBV7-9 and TRBJ2-5, with no clear D. Sequencing was performed on blood, either unsorted or a sorted T cell fraction (not recorded which). The CDR3 region is CASSLYLFQETQYF. CDR3 nucleotides: TGTGCCAGCAGCTTATATCTCTTTCAAGAGACCCAGTACTTC.